The 25 T cell receptor beta chains given below trace back to one sample, sequenced in a study of regulatory T cells in long-lasting Graves disease. According to the study, TCR beta libraries were built with iRepertoire HTBI primers and CDR3-region Arm-PCR. TCRdb independently ran MiXCR on the multiplex PCR reads; one entry per CDR3 protein. This table holds some 430,000 distinct CDR3 sequences, about 22% found once. Time point specified: persistent/refractory GD, antithyroid drugs over 5 years with positive TRAb. The TCR library was made from RNA extracted from PBMCs. The sample consisted of peripheral blood mononuclear cells (PBMCs), taken when the disease was refractory, from a patient treated with antithyroid drugs. The receptors derive from a female donor with Graves disease.

The table lists this clonotype with many counts. The J gene is TRBJ2-7, the V gene TRBV20-1, with no clear D. Looked up from germline, CDR1 is DFQATT and CDR2 is SNEGSKA (reference sequence). The CDR3 loop spans 14 amino acids. Trimming removed 2 bases at V and 2 bases at J, with 13 bases between. The DNA for the CDR3 is TGCAGTGCTAGACCCTTCCACGGAGCCTACGAGCAGTACTTC. Translation: CSARPFHGAYEQYF.

This clonotype turned up a few times. The chain employs TRBV5-1 and TRBJ2-7; D is possibly TRBD1 or TRBD2 (6 bases each). Per the germline V gene, CDR1 is SGHRS and CDR2 is YFSETQ. The CDR3 covers 17 residues. Trimming shortened V by 4 bases and J by 5 bases, and 25 bases separated the two germline ends. For the CDR3, the DNA is TGCGCCAGCAGCATGGGACACGGCGGAGGGGGTAAGGACGAGCAGTACTTC. It specifies CASSMGHGGGGKDEQYF.

Notes on this clonotype: A much larger clone lies one base from this, so it may be a read error. The chain joins TRBV7-2 to TRBJ2-5, with D possibly matching TRBD2 (5 bases). CDR3 length equals 13 residues. CDR1 SGHTA and CDR2 FQGNSA come from the germline V gene. CDR3 in DNA: TGTGCCAGCAGCTTGGCCCCAGCGGAGACCCAGCACTTC. Residues: CASSLAPAETQHF. Full variable domain (remainder filled in from reference TRBV7-2 and TRBJ2-5): GAGVSQSPSNKVTEKGKDVELRCDPISGHTALYWYRQSLGQGLEFLIYFQGNSAPDKSGLPSDRFSAERTGGSVSTLTIQRTQQEDSAVYLCASSLAPAETQHFGPGTRLLVL.

The chain combines TRBV7-2 with TRBJ1-1; D unclear. CDR3 length: 14 residues. The germline CDR1 and CDR2 sequences are SGHTA and FQGNSA. Trimming removed 1 base from V and 1 base from J, with 7 bases in between. This chain's CDR3 is CASSLDLKNTEAFF. The CDR3 DNA is TGTGCCAGCAGCTTAGACCTAAAGAACACTGAAGCTTTCTTT.

This clonotype was observed at least ten times. One base away lies a much larger clone, so this may be a sequencing read error. The chain combines TRBV28 with TRBJ1-1; D is uncertain. With 6 bases removed from V and 2 bases from J, the gap between germline ends came to 4 bases. The CDR3 runs 11 residues. Germline CDR1 reads MDHEN; CDR2 reads SYDVKM. CDR3 loop: CASSFNTEAFF. The DNA for the CDR3 is TGTGCCAGCAGCTTCAACACTGAAGCTTTCTTT.

This clonotype showed up just a few times. This chain connects TRBV5-1 to TRBJ1-5, with 7 bases matching TRBD1. This CDR3 spans 16 amino acids. Trimming removed 4 bases from V and 2 bases from J; junction bases left unmatched: 9. Per the germline V gene, CDR1 is SGHRS and CDR2 is YFSETQ. The CDR3 loop reads CASSPSPGGGNQPQHF. The CDR3 DNA follows: TGCGCCAGCAGCCCGTCCCCAGGGGGAGGCAATCAGCCCCAGCATTTT.

This clonotype was picked up many times. The rearrangement joins TRBV2 to TRBJ1-2; 9 bases line up with TRBD1. Germline V CDR1 and CDR2: SNHLY, FYNNEI. The CDR3 runs to 15 residues. The ends lost 6 bases at V and 3 bases at J; junction bases unmatched: 8. The CDR3 here is CASSGRDRDHYGYTF. Here the CDR3 DNA reads TGTGCCAGCAGCGGCCGGGACAGGGATCACTATGGCTACACCTTC.

This clonotype appeared many times. The V and J genes are TRBV5-5 and TRBJ2-5; TRBD2 aligns across 16 bases. The germline CDR1 and CDR2 sequences are SGHKS and YYEKEE (reference sequence). CDR3 length equals 18 residues. J was trimmed by 2 bases and V by 0 bases; bases with no gene match: 4. The CDR3 here is CASSLEGLAGGKQETQYF. In DNA, the CDR3 is TGTGCCAGCAGCTTGGAGGGACTAGCGGGGGGGAAACAAGAGACCCAGTACTTC. Combining the CDR3 with reference TRBV5-5 and TRBJ2-5 gives the whole variable domain DAGVTQSPTHLIKTRGQQVTLRCSPISGHKSVSWYQQVLGQGPQFIFQYYEKEERGRGNFPDRFSARQFPNYSSELNVNALLLGDSALYLCASSLEGLAGGKQETQYFGPGTRLLVL.

This sequence joins TRBV30 and TRBJ1-2; tentatively, D is TRBD1 (6 bases). V was cut by 6 bases and J by 6 bases, with 20 bases left in between. CDR3 length: 14 amino acids. Per the germline V gene, CDR1 is GTSNPN and CDR2 is SVGIG (reference sequence). As DNA, the CDR3 is TGTGCCTGCGCTTTCCCCAACAGGGTTGATGGCTACACCTTC. This encodes CACAFPNRVDGYTF.

The chain couples TRBV20-1 to TRBJ1-6, with D unresolved. The germline V and J ends were trimmed by 1 base and 9 bases, with 13 bases remaining between them. CDR3 size: 14 residues. Germline loops: CDR1 DFQATT, CDR2 SNEGSKA (reference sequence). The DNA for the CDR3 is TGCAGTGCTAGAGTGTTCAACCGGGGTTCACCCCTCCACTTT. This encodes CSARVFNRGSPLHF.

This chain uses TRBV11-2 with TRBJ1-5, with D tentatively TRBD1 (5 bases). The CDR3 runs 15 residues. Germline CDR1 is SGHAT and CDR2 is FQNNGV. V was cut by 4 bases and J by 5 bases, with 15 bases left in between. The CDR3 DNA sequence: TGTGCCAGCAGCTATAGGGGTTTAAGCGATCAGCCCCAGCATTTT. It specifies CASSYRGLSDQPQHF.

The chain is built from TRBV2 and TRBJ1-2; 9 bases match TRBD1. V dropped 6 bases and J dropped 2; count of bases not matched to a gene: 1. The CDR3 consists of 13 residues. Germline V gives CDR1 SNHLY, CDR2 FYNNEI. CDR3 DNA: TGTGCCAGCAGACAGGGGGCAAACTATGGCTACACCTTC. Translation gives CASRQGANYGYTF. The full variable domain, with the rest looked up from reference TRBV2 and TRBJ1-2, is EPEVTQTPSHQVTQMGQEVILRCVPISNHLYFYWYRQILGQKVEFLVSFYNNEISEKSEIFDDQFSVERPDGSNFTLKIRSTKLEDSAMYFCASRQGANYGYTFGSGTRLTVV.

This clonotype was detected many times. The chain joins TRBV7-8 to TRBJ1-2; D remains ambiguous. Germline CDR1 SGHVS, CDR2 FQNEAQ. CDR3 length: 15 residues. The V end was cut by 5 bases, the J end by 3 bases, with 16 bases between. The DNA for the CDR3 is TGTGCCAGCAGCCCAGACACGCCGCTTTACTATGGCTACACCTTC. This translates into CASSPDTPLYYGYTF.

This clonotype was counted many times. The chain employs TRBV2 and TRBJ2-1; perhaps TRBD2 as D (7 bases). The length of the CDR3 is 14 residues. Germline V CDR1 and CDR2: SNHLY, FYNNEI. Trimming pared 4 bases from V and 4 bases from J, leaving 11 bases between. Written as DNA, the CDR3 is TGTGCCAGCAGTGGGGGGGGCTCGTACAATGAGCAGTTCTTC. It codes for CASSGGGSYNEQFF. Based on the CDR3 plus reference TRBV2 and TRBJ2-1, the full variable domain is EPEVTQTPSHQVTQMGQEVILRCVPISNHLYFYWYRQILGQKVEFLVSFYNNEISEKSEIFDDQFSVERPDGSNFTLKIRSTKLEDSAMYFCASSGGGSYNEQFFGPGTRLTVL.

J is TRBJ2-5 and V is TRBV20-1; no reliable D call. The J call could be wrong; TRBJ2-1 is a better fit for the DNA end. The V gene's germline CDR1 is DFQATT and CDR2 SNEGSKA (reference sequence). The CDR3 is made up of 13 amino acids. CDR3 sequence: CSVEDGTFNEQFF. The CDR3 coding sequence is TGCAGTGTCGAAGACGGAACCTTCAATGAGCAGTTCTTC.

Ten or more counts support this clonotype. The chain is built from TRBV7-9 and TRBJ2-5; a weak D match, TRBD1 (5 bases). This CDR3 has 14 amino acids. CDR1 is SEHNR, CDR2 FQNEAQ, per germline (reference sequence). V was pared by 5 bases and J by 5 bases, with 15 bases between. The CDR3 region is CASSPRGIEETQYF. In nucleotides, the CDR3 is TGTGCCAGCAGCCCAAGGGGTATCGAGGAGACCCAGTACTTC.

This clonotype was observed many times. The chain links TRBV5-6 to TRBJ2-5, with D possibly matching TRBD2 (5 bases). The CDR3 length is 14 residues. Looked up from germline, CDR1 is SGHDT and CDR2 is YYEEEE. The V and J ends lost 0 bases and 5 bases respectively, with 11 bases between them. The CDR3 DNA sequence: TGTGCCAGCAGCTTGGGTCGGGGATATGAGACCCAGTACTTC. Translated, it gives CASSLGRGYETQYF.

This clonotype was counted only a few times. The genes are TRBV19 and TRBJ2-5; weak D call: TRBD1 (5 bases). The germline V and J ends were trimmed by 4 bases and 5 bases, with 14 bases remaining between them. Germline V gene data show CDR1 as LNHDA and CDR2 as SQIVND (reference sequence). The CDR3 contains 14 residues. CDR3 sequence reads: CASSKGESTETQYF. The CDR3 bases are TGTGCCAGTAGTAAAGGGGAAAGTACGGAGACCCAGTACTTC.

The chain joins TRBV6-1 to TRBJ2-7; 13 bases align to TRBD2. Germline CDR1 is MNHNS and CDR2 is SASEGT. The J segment lost 5 bases and the V segment lost 11 bases, leaving 12 bases of the junction unmatched. This CDR3 is built from 15 residues. In DNA, the CDR3 is TGTGCCGGACGACCGGGACTAGCGGGATCGGACGAGCAGTACTTC. This sequence encodes CAGRPGLAGSDEQYF.

A word on this clonotype: A read error is possible here, since a much larger clone lies one base away. This chain links TRBV11-2 with TRBJ2-7, with 8 bases that match TRBD2. Trimming took 3 bases from V and 2 from J; bases not matched to a gene: 9. Germline CDR1 reads SGHAT; CDR2 reads FQNNGV. The CDR3 is 16 residues long. CDR3 in amino acids: CASSFRGLAGAYEQYF. CDR3 nucleotides: TGTGCCAGCAGCTTTCGGGGGCTAGCGGGTGCCTACGAGCAGTACTTC.

This chain links TRBV6-1 with TRBJ1-1, with 9 bases identical to TRBD1. This CDR3 is built from 14 residues. J lost 8 bases, V lost 6 bases, and 10 bases had no gene match. Germline loops: CDR1 MNHNS, CDR2 SASEGT. The CDR3 spells CASRTGGFRVEAFF. The CDR3 bases are TGTGCCAGCAGGACAGGGGGTTTCAGGGTCGAAGCTTTCTTT.

The J gene is TRBJ2-5, the V gene TRBV5-1; TRBD1 matches 7 bases. CDR1 and CDR2 (germline): SGHRS, YFSETQ. V gave up 0 bases and J gave up 4 bases; unmatched junction bases: 12. This CDR3 spans 17 amino acids. The CDR3 here is CASSLALRGRGGETQYF. In DNA form, the CDR3 reads TGCGCCAGCAGCTTGGCCTTAAGGGGGCGAGGGGGAGAGACCCAGTACTTC.

The chain recombines TRBV29-1 with TRBJ2-5; TRBD1 matches 9 bases. The J call is uncertain, as TRBJ2-7 better fits the DNA end. The CDR3 totals 13 residues. Germline-derived CDR1 and CDR2 are SQVTM and ANQGSEA. The DNA for the CDR3 is TGCAGCGTGCCGGGACAGGGACCTTACGAGCAGTACTTC. Translating gives CSVPGQGPYEQYF.

Points on this clonotype: Being one base from a much bigger clone, this may be a read error. The DNA of the CDR3 is TGTGCCAGCGGTTACTCGGTAGGGATTCTGACCTTC. Encoded protein: CASGYSVGILTF. The chain links TRBV6-2 or TRBV6-3 to TRBJ1-2; D remains ambiguous. There are 12 residues in the CDR3. CDR1 is MNHEY, CDR2 SVGEGT, per germline.

There are many counts of this clonotype. This chain joins TRBV28 and TRBJ1-1; perhaps TRBD1 as D (6 bases). The CDR3 contains 18 residues. Trimming removed 6 bases at V and 5 bases at J, with 28 bases between. CDR1 is MDHEN and CDR2 is SYDVKM in the germline V gene. The CDR3 is CASRKSHGGGGPRTEAFF. In DNA form, the CDR3 reads TGTGCCAGCAGGAAATCACATGGGGGCGGGGGGCCCAGGACTGAAGCTTTCTTT.